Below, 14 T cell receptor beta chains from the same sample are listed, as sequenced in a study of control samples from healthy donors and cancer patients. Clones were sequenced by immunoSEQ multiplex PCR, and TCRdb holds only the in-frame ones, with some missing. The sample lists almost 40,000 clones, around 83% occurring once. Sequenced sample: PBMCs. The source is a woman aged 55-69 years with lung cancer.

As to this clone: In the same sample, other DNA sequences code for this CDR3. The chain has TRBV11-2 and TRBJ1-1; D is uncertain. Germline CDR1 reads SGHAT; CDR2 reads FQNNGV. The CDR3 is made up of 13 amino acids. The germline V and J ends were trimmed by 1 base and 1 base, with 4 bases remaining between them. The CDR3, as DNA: TGTGCCAGCAGCTTAGGAGGGAACACTGAAGCTTTCTTT. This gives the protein CASSLGGNTEAFF.

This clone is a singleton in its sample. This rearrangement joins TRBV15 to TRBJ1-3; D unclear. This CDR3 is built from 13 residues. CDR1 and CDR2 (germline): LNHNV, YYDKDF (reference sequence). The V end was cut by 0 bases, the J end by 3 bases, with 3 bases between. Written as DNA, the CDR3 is TGTGCCACCAGCAGAGACTTTGGAAACACCATATATTTT. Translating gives CATSRDFGNTIYF.

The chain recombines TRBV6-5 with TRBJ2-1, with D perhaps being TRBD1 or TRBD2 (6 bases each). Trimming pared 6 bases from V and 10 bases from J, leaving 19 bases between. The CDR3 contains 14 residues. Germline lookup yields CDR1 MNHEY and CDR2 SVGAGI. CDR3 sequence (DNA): TGTGCCAGCAGCCCCGGAAGGGGGACTGACGAGCAGTTCTTC. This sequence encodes CASSPGRGTDEQFF.

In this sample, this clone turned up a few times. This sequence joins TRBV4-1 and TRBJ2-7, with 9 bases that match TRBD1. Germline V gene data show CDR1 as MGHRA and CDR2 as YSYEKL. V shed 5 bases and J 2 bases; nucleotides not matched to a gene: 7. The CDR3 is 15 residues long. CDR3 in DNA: TGCGCCAGCAGCGACGGACAGGGGAACACCTACGAGCAGTACTTC. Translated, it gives CASSDGQGNTYEQYF.

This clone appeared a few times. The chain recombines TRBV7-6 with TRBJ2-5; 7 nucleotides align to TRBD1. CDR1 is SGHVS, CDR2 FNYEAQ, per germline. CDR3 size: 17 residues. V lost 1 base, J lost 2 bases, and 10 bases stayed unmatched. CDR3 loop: CASSLVLADRAQETQYF. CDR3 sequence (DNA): TGTGCCAGCAGCTTAGTGCTTGCTGACAGGGCTCAAGAGACCCAGTACTTC. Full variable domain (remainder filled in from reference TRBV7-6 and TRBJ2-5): GAGVSQSPRYKVTKRGQDVALRCDPISGHVSLYWYRQALGQGPEFLTYFNYEAQQDKSGLPNDRFSAERPEGSISTLTIQRTEQRDSAMYRCASSLVLADRAQETQYFGPGTRLLVL.

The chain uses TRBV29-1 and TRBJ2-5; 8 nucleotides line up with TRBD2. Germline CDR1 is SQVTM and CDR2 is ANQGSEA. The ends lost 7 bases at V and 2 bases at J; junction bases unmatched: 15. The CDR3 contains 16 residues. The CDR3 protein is CSANTWRGVLQETQYF. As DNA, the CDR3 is TGCAGCGCCAACACTTGGCGGGGGGTATTACAAGAGACCCAGTACTTC. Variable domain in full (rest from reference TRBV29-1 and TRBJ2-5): SAVISQKPSRDICQRGTSLTIQCQVDSQVTMMFWYRQQPGQSLTLIATANQGSEATYESGFVIDKFPISRPNLTFSTLTVSNMSPEDSSIYLCSANTWRGVLQETQYFGPGTRLLVL.

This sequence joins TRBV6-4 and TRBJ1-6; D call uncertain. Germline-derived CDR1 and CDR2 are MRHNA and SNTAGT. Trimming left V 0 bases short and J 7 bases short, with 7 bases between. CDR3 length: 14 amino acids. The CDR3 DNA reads TGTGCCAGCAGTGACTCGCCCGGGAATTCACCCCTCCACTTT. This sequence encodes CASSDSPGNSPLHF.

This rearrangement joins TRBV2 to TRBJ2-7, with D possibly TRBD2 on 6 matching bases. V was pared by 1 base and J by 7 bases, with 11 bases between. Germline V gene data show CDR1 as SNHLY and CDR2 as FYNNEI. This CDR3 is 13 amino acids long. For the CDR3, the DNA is TGTGCCAGCAGTGAAGAACGGGGGAAAGAGCAGTACTTC. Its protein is CASSEERGKEQYF.

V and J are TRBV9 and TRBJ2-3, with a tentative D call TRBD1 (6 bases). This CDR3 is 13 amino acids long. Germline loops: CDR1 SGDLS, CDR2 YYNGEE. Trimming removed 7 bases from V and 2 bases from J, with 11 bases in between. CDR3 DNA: TGTGCCAGCGGTGGACAGAACACAGATACGCAGTATTTT. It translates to CASGGQNTDTQYF. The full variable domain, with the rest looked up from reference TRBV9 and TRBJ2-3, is DSGVTQTPKHLITATGQRVTLRCSPRSGDLSVYWYQQSLDQGLQFLIQYYNGEERAKGNILERFSAQQFPDLHSELNLSSLELGDSALYFCASGGQNTDTQYFGPGTRLTVL.

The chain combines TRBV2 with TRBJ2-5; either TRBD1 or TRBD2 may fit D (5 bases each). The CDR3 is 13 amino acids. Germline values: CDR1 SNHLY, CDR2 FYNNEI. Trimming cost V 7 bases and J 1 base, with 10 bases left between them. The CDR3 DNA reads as TGTGCCAGCATTCGGGGCGGCCAAGAGACCCAGTACTTC. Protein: CASIRGGQETQYF.

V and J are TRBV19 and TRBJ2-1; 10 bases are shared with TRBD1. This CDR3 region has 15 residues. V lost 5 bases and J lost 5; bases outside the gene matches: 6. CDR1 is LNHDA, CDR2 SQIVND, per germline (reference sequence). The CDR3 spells CASSPSGTGDNEQFF. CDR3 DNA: TGTGCCAGTAGTCCCTCCGGGACAGGGGACAATGAGCAGTTCTTC.

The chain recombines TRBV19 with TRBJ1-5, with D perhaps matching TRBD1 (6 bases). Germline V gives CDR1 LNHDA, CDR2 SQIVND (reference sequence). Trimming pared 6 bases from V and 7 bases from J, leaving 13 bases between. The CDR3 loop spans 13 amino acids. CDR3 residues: CASSNREDQPQHF. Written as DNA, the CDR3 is TGTGCCAGTAGCAACAGGGAGGACCAGCCCCAGCATTTT.

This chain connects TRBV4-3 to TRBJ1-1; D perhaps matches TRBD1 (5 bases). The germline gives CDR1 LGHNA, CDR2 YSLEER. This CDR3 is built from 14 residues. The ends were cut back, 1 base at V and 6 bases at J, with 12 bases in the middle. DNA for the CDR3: TGCGCCAGCAGCCAAGGGTCCCGGGGGGCTGAAGCTTTCTTT. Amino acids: CASSQGSRGAEAFF.

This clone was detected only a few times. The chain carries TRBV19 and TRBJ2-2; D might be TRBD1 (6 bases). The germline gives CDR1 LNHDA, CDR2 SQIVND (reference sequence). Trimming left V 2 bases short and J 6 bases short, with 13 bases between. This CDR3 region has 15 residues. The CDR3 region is CASSITGFRAGELFF. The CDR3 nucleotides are TGTGCCAGTAGTATAACAGGGTTTAGGGCCGGGGAGCTGTTTTTT.